This entry concerns a single T cell receptor (beta chain). Deletions cut 5 bases from V and 1 base from J, with 15 bases between. Per the germline V gene, CDR1 is SEHNR and CDR2 is FQNEAQ (reference sequence). CDR3 length: 16 amino acids. This specimen belongs to a study of blood T cell repertoires in COVID-19. Study summary: Sources were T cells, B-cell-depleted T cells, or PBMCs; the material itself was cDNA or gDNA.

Generated by immunoSEQ multiplex PCR, the TCRdb table keeps only in-frame clones and is missing some. This table holds about 74,000 clones, almost 90% found once. This clonotype was sampled from a woman of 80 years or more with active or convalescent COVID-19. Source material: peripheral blood. The chain has TRBV7-9 and TRBJ2-4, with a possible D match to TRBD1 (6 bases). CDR3 nucleotides: TGTGCCAGCAGCAAAACAGGGACCCGCGCCAAAAACATTCAGTACTTC. Amino acids: CASSKTGTRAKNIQYF. Using reference TRBV7-9 and TRBJ2-4 for the parts outside the CDR3, the full variable domain is DTGVSQNPRHKITKRGQNVTFRCDPISEHNRLYWYRQTLGQGPEFLTYFQNEAQLEKSRLLSDRFSAERPKGSFSTLEIQRTEQGDSAMYLCASSKTGTRAKNIQYFGAGTRLSVL.